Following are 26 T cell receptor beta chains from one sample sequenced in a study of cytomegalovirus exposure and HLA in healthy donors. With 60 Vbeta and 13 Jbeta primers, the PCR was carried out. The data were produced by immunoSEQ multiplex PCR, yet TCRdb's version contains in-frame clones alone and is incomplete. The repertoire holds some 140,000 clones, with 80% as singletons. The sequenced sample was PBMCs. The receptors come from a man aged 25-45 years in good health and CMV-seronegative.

The CDR3 sequence is CASSLEFAGNTEAFF. CDR3 coding DNA: TGCGCCAGCAGCTTGGAATTCGCCGGGAACACTGAAGCTTTCTTT. This sequence joins TRBV5-1 and TRBJ1-1, with D unclear. The CDR3 covers 15 residues. The germline gives CDR1 SGHRS, CDR2 YFSETQ. Between the trimmed V and J ends, which lost 0 bases and 1 base, there was a span of 10 bases.

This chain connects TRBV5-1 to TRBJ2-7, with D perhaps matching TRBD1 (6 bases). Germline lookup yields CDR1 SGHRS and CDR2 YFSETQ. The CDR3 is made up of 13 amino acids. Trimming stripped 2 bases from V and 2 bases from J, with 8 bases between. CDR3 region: CASSLQGTYEQYF. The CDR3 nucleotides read TGCGCCAGCAGCTTACAGGGAACCTACGAGCAGTACTTC.

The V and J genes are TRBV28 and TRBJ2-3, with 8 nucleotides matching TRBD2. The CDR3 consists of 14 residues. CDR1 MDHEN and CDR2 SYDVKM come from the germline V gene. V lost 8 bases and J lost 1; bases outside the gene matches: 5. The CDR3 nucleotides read TGTGCCAGCGGTACTAGCGGCCGCACAGATACGCAGTATTTT. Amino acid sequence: CASGTSGRTDTQYF.

CDR3 protein: CASSLYKKETQYF. In DNA form, the CDR3 reads TGTGCCAGCAGTTTATACAAAAAAGAGACCCAGTACTTC. The chain uses TRBV28 and TRBJ2-5, with D hard to call. CDR1 and CDR2 (germline): MDHEN, SYDVKM. V gave up 1 base and J gave up 3 bases, with 6 bases separating them. The CDR3 runs to 13 residues.

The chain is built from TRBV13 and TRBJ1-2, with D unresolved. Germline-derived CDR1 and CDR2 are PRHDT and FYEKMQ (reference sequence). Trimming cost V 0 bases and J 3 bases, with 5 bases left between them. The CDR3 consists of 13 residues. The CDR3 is CASSLGAYYGYTF. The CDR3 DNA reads TGTGCCAGCAGCTTAGGAGCATACTATGGCTACACCTTC. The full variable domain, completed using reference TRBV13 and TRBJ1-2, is AAGVIQSPRHLIKEKRETATLKCYPIPRHDTVYWYQQGPGQDPQFLISFYEKMQSDKGSIPDRFSAQQFSDYHSELNMSSLELGDSALYFCASSLGAYYGYTFGSGTRLTVV.

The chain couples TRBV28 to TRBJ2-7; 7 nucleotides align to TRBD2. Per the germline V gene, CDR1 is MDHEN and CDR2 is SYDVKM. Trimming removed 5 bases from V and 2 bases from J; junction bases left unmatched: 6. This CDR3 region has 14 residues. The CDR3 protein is CASSTSSGAYEQYF. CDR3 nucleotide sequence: TGTGCCAGCAGTACTTCTAGCGGTGCCTACGAGCAGTACTTC. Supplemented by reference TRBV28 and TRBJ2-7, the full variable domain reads DVKVTQSSRYLVKRTGEKVFLECVQDMDHENMFWYRQDPGLGLRLIYFSYDVKMKEKGDIPEGYSVSREKKERFSLILESASTNQTSMYLCASSTSSGAYEQYFGPGTRLTVT.

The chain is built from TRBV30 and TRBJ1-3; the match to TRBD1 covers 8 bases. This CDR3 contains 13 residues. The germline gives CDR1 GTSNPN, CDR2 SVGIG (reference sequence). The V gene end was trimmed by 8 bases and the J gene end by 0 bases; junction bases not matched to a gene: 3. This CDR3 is CARQGFSGNTIYF. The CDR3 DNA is TGTGCCCGACAGGGGTTCTCTGGAAACACCATATATTTT.

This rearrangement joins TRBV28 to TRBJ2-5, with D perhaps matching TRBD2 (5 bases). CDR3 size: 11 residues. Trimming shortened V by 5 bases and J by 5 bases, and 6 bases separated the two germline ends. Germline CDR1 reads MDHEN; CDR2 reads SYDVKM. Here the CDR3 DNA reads TGTGCCAGCAGTAGGGAGGAGACCCAGTACTTC. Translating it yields CASSREETQYF.

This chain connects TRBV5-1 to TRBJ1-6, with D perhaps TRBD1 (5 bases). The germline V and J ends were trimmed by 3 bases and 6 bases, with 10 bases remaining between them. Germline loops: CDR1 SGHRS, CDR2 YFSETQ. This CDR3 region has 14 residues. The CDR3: CASSSGGINSPLHF. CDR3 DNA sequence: TGCGCCAGCAGCTCGGGGGGTATTAATTCACCCCTCCACTTT. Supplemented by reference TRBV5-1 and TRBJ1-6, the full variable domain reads KAGVTQTPRYLIKTRGQQVTLSCSPISGHRSVSWYQQTPGQGLQFLFEYFSETQRNKGNFPGRFSGRQFSNSRSEMNVSTLELGDSALYLCASSSGGINSPLHFGNGTRLTVT.

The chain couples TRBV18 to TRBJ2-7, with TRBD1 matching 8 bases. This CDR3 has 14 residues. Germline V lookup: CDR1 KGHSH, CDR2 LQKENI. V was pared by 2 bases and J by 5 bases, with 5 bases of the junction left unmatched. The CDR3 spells CASSPAGGMDEQYF. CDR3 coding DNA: TGTGCCAGCTCACCAGCAGGGGGCATGGACGAGCAGTACTTC. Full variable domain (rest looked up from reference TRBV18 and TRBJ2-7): NAGVMQNPRHLVRRRGQEARLRCSPMKGHSHVYWYRQLPEEGLKFMVYLQKENIIDESGMPKERFSAEFPKEGPSILRIQQVVRGDSAAYFCASSPAGGMDEQYFGPGTRLTVT.

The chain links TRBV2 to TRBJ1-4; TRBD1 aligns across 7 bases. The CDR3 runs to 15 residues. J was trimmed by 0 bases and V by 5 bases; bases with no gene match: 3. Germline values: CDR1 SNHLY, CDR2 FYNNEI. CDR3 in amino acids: CASSNGQATNEKLFF. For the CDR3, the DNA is TGTGCCAGCAGTAATGGACAGGCAACTAATGAAAAACTGTTTTTT.

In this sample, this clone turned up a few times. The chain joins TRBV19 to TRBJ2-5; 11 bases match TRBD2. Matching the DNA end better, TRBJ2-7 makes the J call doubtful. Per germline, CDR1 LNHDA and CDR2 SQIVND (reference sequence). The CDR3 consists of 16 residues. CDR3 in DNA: TGTGCCAGTAGTTCCCCGACTAGCGGGACTACCTACGAGCAGTACTTC. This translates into CASSSPTSGTTYEQYF.

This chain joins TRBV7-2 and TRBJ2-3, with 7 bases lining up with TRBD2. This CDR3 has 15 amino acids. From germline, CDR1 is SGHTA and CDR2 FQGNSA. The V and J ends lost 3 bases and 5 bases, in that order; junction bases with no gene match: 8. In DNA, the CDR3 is TGTGCCAGCAGCTTGAGACGGGAGGTGGGAGATACGCAGTATTTT. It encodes CASSLRREVGDTQYF.

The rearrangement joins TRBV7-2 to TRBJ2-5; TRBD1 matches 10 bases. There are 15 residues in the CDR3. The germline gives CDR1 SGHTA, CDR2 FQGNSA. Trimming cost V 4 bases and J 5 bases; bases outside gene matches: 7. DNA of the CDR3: TGTGCCAGCAGCTGGGCCGGGACAGGGGTGGAGACCCAGTACTTC. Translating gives CASSWAGTGVETQYF. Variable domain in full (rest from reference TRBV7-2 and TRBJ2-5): GAGVSQSPSNKVTEKGKDVELRCDPISGHTALYWYRQSLGQGLEFLIYFQGNSAPDKSGLPSDRFSAERTGGSVSTLTIQRTQQEDSAVYLCASSWAGTGVETQYFGPGTRLLVL.

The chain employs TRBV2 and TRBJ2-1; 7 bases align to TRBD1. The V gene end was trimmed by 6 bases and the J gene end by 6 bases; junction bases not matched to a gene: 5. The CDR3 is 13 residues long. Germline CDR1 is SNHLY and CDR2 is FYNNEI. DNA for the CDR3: TGTGCCAGCAGAAGGGGGCCCCTCAATGAGCAGTTCTTC. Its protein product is CASRRGPLNEQFF.

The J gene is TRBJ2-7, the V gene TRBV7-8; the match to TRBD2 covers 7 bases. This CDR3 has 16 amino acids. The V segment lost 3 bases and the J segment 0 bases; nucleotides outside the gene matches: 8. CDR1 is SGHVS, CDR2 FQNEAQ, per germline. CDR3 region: CASSFGASGSSYEQYF. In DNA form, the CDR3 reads TGTGCCAGCAGCTTCGGGGCTAGCGGAAGCTCCTACGAGCAGTACTTC.

CDR3 residues: CASIGTSGRETQYF. DNA for the CDR3: TGTGCCAGCATAGGGACTAGCGGGAGAGAGACCCAGTACTTC. The rearrangement joins TRBV6-6 to TRBJ2-5; 14 nucleotides agree with TRBD2. Germline V gene sequence: CDR1 MNHNY, CDR2 SVGAGI (reference sequence). V dropped 7 bases and J dropped 4; count of bases not matched to a gene: 2. The CDR3 spans 14 residues.

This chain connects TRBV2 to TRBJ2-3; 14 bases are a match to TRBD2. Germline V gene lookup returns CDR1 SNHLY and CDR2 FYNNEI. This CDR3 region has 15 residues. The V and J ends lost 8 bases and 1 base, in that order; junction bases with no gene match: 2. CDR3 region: CASGGLAGGTDTQYF. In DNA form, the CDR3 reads TGTGCCAGCGGGGGACTAGCGGGAGGCACAGATACGCAGTATTTT.

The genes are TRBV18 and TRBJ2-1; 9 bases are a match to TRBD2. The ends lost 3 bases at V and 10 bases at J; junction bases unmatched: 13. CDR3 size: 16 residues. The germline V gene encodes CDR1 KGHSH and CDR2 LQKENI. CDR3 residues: CASSPGREGPREEQFF. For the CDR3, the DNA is TGTGCCAGCTCACCGGGGCGGGAGGGCCCTCGGGAGGAGCAGTTCTTC.

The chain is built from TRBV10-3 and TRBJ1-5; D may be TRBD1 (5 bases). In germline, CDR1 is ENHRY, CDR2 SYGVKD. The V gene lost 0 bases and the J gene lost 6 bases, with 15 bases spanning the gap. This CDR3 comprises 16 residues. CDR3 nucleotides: TGTGCCATCAGTGAGTCAACCGGCGGGGCCCCTCAGCCCCAGCATTTT. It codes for CAISESTGGAPQPQHF.

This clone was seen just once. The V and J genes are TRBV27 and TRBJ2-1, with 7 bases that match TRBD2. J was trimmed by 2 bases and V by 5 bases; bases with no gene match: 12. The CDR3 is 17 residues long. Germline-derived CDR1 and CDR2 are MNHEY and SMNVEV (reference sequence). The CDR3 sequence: CASSPPFLAVPYNEQFF. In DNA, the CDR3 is TGTGCCAGCAGTCCACCCTTTCTAGCGGTCCCCTACAATGAGCAGTTCTTC.

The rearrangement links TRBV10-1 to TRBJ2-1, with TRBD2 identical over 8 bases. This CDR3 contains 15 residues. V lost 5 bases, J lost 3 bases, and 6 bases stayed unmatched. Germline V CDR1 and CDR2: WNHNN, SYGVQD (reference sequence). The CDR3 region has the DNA TGCGCCAGCAGTCCAAGCGGGAGTAGCTACAATGAGCAGTTCTTC. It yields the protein CASSPSGSSYNEQFF.

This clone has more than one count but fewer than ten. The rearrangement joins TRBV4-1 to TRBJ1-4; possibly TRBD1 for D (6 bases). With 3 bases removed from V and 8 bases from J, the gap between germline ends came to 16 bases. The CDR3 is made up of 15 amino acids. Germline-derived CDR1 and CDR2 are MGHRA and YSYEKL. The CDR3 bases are TGCGCCAGCAGCCAGACACGGGACACTGGGGAAAAACTGTTTTTT. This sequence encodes CASSQTRDTGEKLFF.

The CDR3 bases are TGTGCCACACGCCAGGGGGGAGGAAACACTGAAGCTTTCTTT. The encoded protein is CATRQGGGNTEAFF. This chain joins TRBV19 and TRBJ1-1, with 7 bases that match TRBD1. The CDR3 sequence is 14 residues long. Trimming removed 10 bases from V and 2 bases from J; junction bases left unmatched: 10. Per germline, CDR1 LNHDA and CDR2 SQIVND (reference sequence).

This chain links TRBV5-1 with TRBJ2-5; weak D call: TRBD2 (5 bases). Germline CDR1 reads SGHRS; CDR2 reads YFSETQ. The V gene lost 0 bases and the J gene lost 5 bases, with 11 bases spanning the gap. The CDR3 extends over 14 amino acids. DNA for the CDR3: TGCGCCAGCAGCTTGGCGACCGGCGGGGAGACCCAGTACTTC. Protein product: CASSLATGGETQYF.

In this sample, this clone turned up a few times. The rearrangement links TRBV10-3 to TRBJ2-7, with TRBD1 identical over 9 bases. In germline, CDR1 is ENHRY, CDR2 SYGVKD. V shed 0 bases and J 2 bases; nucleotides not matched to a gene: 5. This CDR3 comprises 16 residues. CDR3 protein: CAISESLGTGTYEQYF. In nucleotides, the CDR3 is TGTGCCATCAGTGAGTCGCTGGGGACAGGGACCTACGAGCAGTACTTC.